A selection of T cell receptor beta chains follows, all from one sample in a study of cytomegalovirus exposure and HLA in healthy donors. Sequencing used immunoSEQ multiplex PCR; TCRdb keeps in-frame clones, though not all of them. The sample lists 150,000 to 200,000 clones; roughly 85% were seen once. Specimen: PBMCs. The receptors stem from a woman in her twenties or thirties in good health and CMV-seropositive. Each CDR3 is given with its conserved first and last residue. The D gene is left open where the match is weak. Rows may omit the clone size; those that give it use once, few, many or a size class.

size,J,V,D,DNA,CDR3
NA,TRBJ1-2,TRBV4-2,TRBD1,TGTGCCAGCAGCCAAGAACAGGGACAGGGAGACTATGGCTACACCTTC,CASSQEQGQGDYGYTF
NA,TRBJ2-7,TRBV6-6,NA,TGTGCCAGCAGCCGAGTTGAGGACGAGCAGTACTTC,CASSRVEDEQYF
few,TRBJ1-1,TRBV6-6,TRBD1,TGTGCCAGCAGTTACACCAGGGGGCTCAGGGACACTGAAGCTTTCTTT,CASSYTRGLRDTEAFF
NA,TRBJ2-7,TRBV7-9,NA,TGTGCCAGCAGCCCGTGGGTATTCAAGGACCATAGCGGCGAGCAGTACTTC,CASSPWVFKDHSGEQYF
NA,TRBJ1-3,TRBV6-1,NA,TGTGCCAGCAGTGAAGCTCGAGGTGGGCAGGAGGGGCCGCTATCTGGAAACACCATATATTTT,CASSEARGGQEGPLSGNTIYF
NA,TRBJ2-7,TRBV5-1,TRBD2,TGCGCCAGCAGCCCCCTAGCGGGGAAGGCCTACGAGCAGTACTTC,CASSPLAGKAYEQYF
NA,TRBJ2-2,TRBV6-6,TRBD1,TGTGCCAGCAGTTACGTTCAGGGGGCGAACACCGGGGAGCTGTTTTTT,CASSYVQGANTGELFF
NA,TRBJ1-2,TRBV2,TRBD1,TGTGCCAGCAGTCCAGGGGGCGCTTACTATGGCTACACCTTC,CASSPGGAYYGYTF
once,TRBJ1-5,TRBV7-2,NA,TGTGCCAGCAGCGACACCATTTATAGCAATCAGCCCCAGCATTTT,CASSDTIYSNQPQHF
NA,TRBJ1-4,TRBV9,TRBD1,TGTGCCAGCAGCACATACGACAGGGTCGATGAAAAACTGTTTTTT,CASSTYDRVDEKLFF
NA,TRBJ2-7,TRBV21-1,NA,TGTGCCAGCAGCATAGGGGGGGGCTACGAGCAGTACTTC,CASSIGGGYEQYF
NA,TRBJ2-5,TRBV9,NA,TGTGCCAGCAGCCCGGTAGCGGCACAAGAGACCCAGTACTTC,CASSPVAAQETQYF
NA,TRBJ1-1,TRBV7-2,NA,TGTGCCAGCAGCTCAAACCGCCTGAGGGACACTGAAGCTTTCTTT,CASSSNRLRDTEAFF
few,TRBJ1-1,TRBV5-5,TRBD1,TGTGCCAGCAGCTTTACCCACAGGGGAGTGGCTTTCTTT,CASSFTHRGVAFF
once,TRBJ1-2,TRBV5-4,TRBD1,TGTGCCAGCAGCATCGACAGGGATTTTGGCTACACCTTC,CASSIDRDFGYTF
NA,TRBJ1-1,TRBV7-8,NA,TGTGCCAGCAGCTTAGGCAGGGCGATGAACACTGAAGCTTTCTTT,CASSLGRAMNTEAFF
NA,TRBJ1-2,TRBV7-9,NA,TGTGCCAGCAGCTACCCCTCCAGGGGAGACGGCTACACCTTC,CASSYPSRGDGYTF
NA,TRBJ2-1,TRBV19,TRBD2,TGTGCCAGTAGTTTGCTAGCGGGAGATCTTGAGCAGTTCTTC,CASSLLAGDLEQFF
NA,TRBJ1-1,TRBV9,TRBD1,TGTGCCAGCAGCTCGACATGGACAGGGGAAGCTTTCTTT,CASSSTWTGEAFF
NA,TRBJ2-5,TRBV21-1,NA,TGTGCCAGCAGCAAAGGGGGGGGTTCCCAAGAGACCCAGTACTTC,CASSKGGGSQETQYF
NA,TRBJ2-3,TRBV30,TRBD2,TGTGCCTGGAGCGGGACTAGTTTTGATACGCAGTATTTT,CAWSGTSFDTQYF
once,TRBJ1-1,TRBV4-2,TRBD1,TGTGCCAGCAGCCAGGAGGGACAGGGGGACACTGAAGCTTTCTTT,CASSQEGQGDTEAFF
NA,TRBJ1-5,TRBV7-9,NA,TGTGCCAGCAGCCCAGGCAATCAGCCCCAGCATTTT,CASSPGNQPQHF
NA,TRBJ2-3,TRBV19,NA,TGTGCCAGTAGTATATTTGGACTCCAGATCGGGGCAGATACGCAGTATTTT,CASSIFGLQIGADTQYF
NA,TRBJ2-7,TRBV29-1,TRBD2,TGCAGCGTTTTGGCGGGAGGCGAGCAGTACTTC,CSVLAGGEQYF
NA,TRBJ2-7,TRBV5-6,NA,TGTGCCAGCAGCTTGAGGCACGGGTCCTACGAGCAGTACTTC,CASSLRHGSYEQYF
few,TRBJ1-5,TRBV11-2,NA,TGTGCCAGCAGCCTCCACAATAGCAATCAGCCCCAGCATTTT,CASSLHNSNQPQHF
once,TRBJ1-2,TRBV18,TRBD1,TGTGCCAGTTACCGGACAGGGAGCTATGGCTACACCTTC,CASYRTGSYGYTF
NA,TRBJ1-5,TRBV18,NA,TGTGCCAGCTCAAAGGGACAAGGGGTCAATCAGCCCCAGCATTTT,CASSKGQGVNQPQHF
NA,TRBJ2-2,TRBV4-2,TRBD2,TGTGCCAGCAGCCAAGAGACTAGCGGAAACACCGGGGAGCTGTTTTTT,CASSQETSGNTGELFF
NA,TRBJ2-7,TRBV5-8,NA,TGTGCCAGCAGCTTGATCCAGCGGGTAGCATACGAGCAGTACTTC,CASSLIQRVAYEQYF
NA,TRBJ2-7,TRBV6-1,NA,TGTGCCAGCAGTCAGGGGCCCGAGCAGTACTTC,CASSQGPEQYF
NA,TRBJ2-3,TRBV27,NA,TGTGCCAGCAGTTCTTTTTTGAGTAGCACAGATACGCAGTATTTT,CASSSFLSSTDTQYF
NA,TRBJ2-7,TRBV10-2,TRBD2,TGCGCCAGCAGTCATGGACTAGCGGGAGAGCGCTCCTACGAGCAGTACTTC,CASSHGLAGERSYEQYF
NA,TRBJ2-5,TRBV7-7,TRBD2,TGTGCCAGCAGCCAGGGACTAGCGGGGGGACCGTACCAAGAGACCCAGTACTTC,CASSQGLAGGPYQETQYF
NA,TRBJ1-2,TRBV19,TRBD1,TGTGCCAGTAGTGCAGACAGGGACTATGGCTACACCTTC,CASSADRDYGYTF
few,TRBJ1-4,TRBV11-3,NA,TGTGCCAGCAGCCCCGGGGTTAGACCTAATGAAAAACTGTTTTTT,CASSPGVRPNEKLFF
NA,TRBJ1-1,TRBV6-1,TRBD1,TGTGCCAGCAGCGGGACAGGGTATCCTGAAACTGAAGCTTTCTTT,CASSGTGYPETEAFF
few,TRBJ2-1,TRBV5-6,TRBD2,TGTGCCAGCAGCCGGAGTCCGACTAGCGAGTTCTTC,CASSRSPTSEFF
NA,TRBJ2-1,TRBV13,NA,TGTGCCAGCAGCTTCCTAGTCAGCTCCTACAATGAGCAGTTCTTC,CASSFLVSSYNEQFF
NA,TRBJ2-7,TRBV4-3,TRBD2,TGCGCCAGCAGCCAAGACCGGACGGGGGGGGACGAGCAGTACTTC,CASSQDRTGGDEQYF
NA,TRBJ1-5,TRBV2,NA,TGTGCCAGCACGGGAGGGTTGGGCAATCAGCCCCAGCATTTT,CASTGGLGNQPQHF
NA,TRBJ2-1,TRBV10-3,TRBD2,TGTGCCATCAGTGAGTCGAGGGGCGGGAGTTCCTACAATGAGCAGTTCTTC,CAISESRGGSSYNEQFF
few,TRBJ2-7,TRBV29-1,NA,TGCAGCGTTGAAACAGGGTGGTCCTACGAGCAGTACTTC,CSVETGWSYEQYF
NA,TRBJ1-1,TRBV7-9,NA,TGTGCCAGCAGCTTAGGAGTCTGGGACATGGGAACTGAAGCTTTCTTT,CASSLGVWDMGTEAFF
NA,TRBJ2-5,TRBV5-5,TRBD2,TGTGCCAGCAGCCTCGTTAGCGGGAGCCAAGAGACCCAGTACTTC,CASSLVSGSQETQYF
few,TRBJ2-7,TRBV9,NA,TGTGCCAGCAGCGTAGAACTAGACTTTATTAAACGGACGGACGAGCAGTACTTC,CASSVELDFIKRTDEQYF
few,TRBJ2-1,TRBV4-1,NA,TGCGCCAGCAGCCAAGTTGACATTCTCTCCTACAATGAGCAGTTCTTC,CASSQVDILSYNEQFF
few,TRBJ2-2,TRBV30,NA,TGTGCCTGGAGTTCCGGGAACCCGAACACCGGGGAGCTGTTTTTT,CAWSSGNPNTGELFF
NA,TRBJ1-6,TRBV27,NA,TGTGCCAGCAGTTTAATAGGGGACTATGGTAATTCACCCCTCCACTTT,CASSLIGDYGNSPLHF
NA,TRBJ2-5,TRBV7-2,TRBD2,TGTGCCAGCAGCGCCCTTTCCCCGGGAGGACAAGAGACCCAGTACTTC,CASSALSPGGQETQYF
NA,TRBJ2-5,TRBV19,NA,TGTGCCAGTAACAACCCTCTTGAGACCCAGTACTTC,CASNNPLETQYF
NA,TRBJ1-1,TRBV10-3,NA,TGTGCCATCACCGGGGGAAACATGAACACTGAAGCTTTCTTT,CAITGGNMNTEAFF
NA,TRBJ1-4,TRBV15,NA,TGTGCCACCTGCGCGGGGGGGTCTTTGGTTGAAAAACTGTTTTTT,CATCAGGSLVEKLFF
few,TRBJ1-5,TRBV7-9,NA,TGTGCCAGCAGCTTAGGGGAGAATCAGCCCCAGCATTTT,CASSLGENQPQHF
NA,TRBJ2-7,TRBV7-6,NA,TGTGCCAGCAGCTTAGACACAACGTTCGAGCAGTACTTC,CASSLDTTFEQYF
NA,TRBJ1-5,TRBV4-1,TRBD1,TGCGCCATCAGCCAAGCAGGGGGTGCCAATCAGCCCCAGCATTTT,CAISQAGGANQPQHF
NA,TRBJ1-3,TRBV4-3,NA,TGCGCCAGCAGCCAAGATCCGGCGGGGCTAACTGGAAACACCATATATTTT,CASSQDPAGLTGNTIYF
NA,TRBJ2-7,TRBV29-1,TRBD1,TGCAGCGTTGGACAGGGCCTCCTGCAGTACTTC,CSVGQGLLQYF